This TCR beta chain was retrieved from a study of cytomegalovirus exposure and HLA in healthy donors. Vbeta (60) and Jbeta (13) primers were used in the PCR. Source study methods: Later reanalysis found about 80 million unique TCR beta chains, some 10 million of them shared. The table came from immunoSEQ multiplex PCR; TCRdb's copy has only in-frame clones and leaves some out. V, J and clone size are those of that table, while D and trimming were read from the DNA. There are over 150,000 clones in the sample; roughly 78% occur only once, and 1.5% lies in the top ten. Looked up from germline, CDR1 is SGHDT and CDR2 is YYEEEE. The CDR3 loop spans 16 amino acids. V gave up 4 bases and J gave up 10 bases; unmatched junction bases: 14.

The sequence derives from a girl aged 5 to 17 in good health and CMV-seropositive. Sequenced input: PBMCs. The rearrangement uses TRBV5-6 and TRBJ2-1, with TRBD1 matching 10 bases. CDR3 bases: TGTGCCAGCAGCGGACCGGGACAGGGGCGAGTAGAGGAGCAGTTCTTC. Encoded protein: CASSGPGQGRVEEQFF. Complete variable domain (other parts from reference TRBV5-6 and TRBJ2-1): DAGVTQSPTHLIKTRGQQVTLRCSPKSGHDTVSWYQQALGQGPQFIFQYYEEEERQRGNFPDRFSGHQFPNYSSELNVNALLLGDSALYLCASSGPGQGRVEEQFFGPGTRLTVL.